Included here is one TCR beta chain sequence, with context. The trim removed 5 bases at V and 4 bases at J, leaving 8 bases unmatched. The CDR3 runs to 14 residues. Germline assignment: CDR1 KGHSH and CDR2 LQKENI. Produced via immunoSEQ multiplex PCR; TCRdb's table is partial and in-frame only. The table includes 75,000 to 95,000 clones, about 71% detected once. This sample was included in a study of blood T cell repertoires in COVID-19. Study at large: The United States, Italy and Spain supplied acute and convalescent COVID-19 samples. T cells, B-cell-depleted T cells, or PBMCs provided the cDNA or gDNA that served as material.

The chain employs TRBV18 and TRBJ2-7; TRBD1 agrees at 7 bases. The clonotype was recovered from a woman aged 55-70 years in a cohort sampled during active or convalescent COVID-19. Sequencing was carried out using peripheral blood. CDR3 DNA: TGTGCCAGCTCAAAGACAGGGCCTTCTTACGAGCAGTACTTC. It yields the protein CASSKTGPSYEQYF.